The sequence of this T cell receptor (beta chain) was determined in a study of T cell repertoires in ileal Crohn's disease. Overall study results and limits: Endoscopy was done a median around seven months after surgery.

Assay: immunoSEQ multiplex PCR; the TCRdb copy retains only in-frame clones and omits some. Of around 2,000 clones in the sample, about 89% are singletons; the top ten hold about 4.8%. With respect to this clone: Its target is unknown.

Time point meaning: neoterminal ileum biopsy at postoperative endoscopy, about 6 months after surgery. This CDR3 has 14 amino acids. The germline gives CDR1 MNHNY, CDR2 SVGAGI (reference sequence). V lost 0 bases and J lost 3; bases outside the gene matches: 0. The chain combines TRBV6-6 with TRBJ2-7; 9 positions match TRBD2. This receptor was taken from an adult with Crohn's disease. The sample comprised ileal tissue. The CDR3: CASSYSREGYEQYF. CDR3 DNA: TGTGCCAGCAGTTACTCGCGGGAGGGCTACGAGCAGTACTTC.